The sample holds one count of the clone carrying this T cell receptor (beta chain). Trimming pared 2 bases from V and 8 bases from J, leaving 9 bases between. Germline V gene data show CDR1 as MNHEY and CDR2 as SMNVEV (reference sequence). This CDR3 has 12 amino acids. These data originate in a study of identifying expanded T cells in peripheral blood. Profiled with immunoSEQ multiplex PCR; TCRdb holds only in-frame clones, not every one. The sample shows around 57,000 clones, about 89% of them seen only once. V gene TRBV27 combines with J gene TRBJ1-1, with a possible D match to TRBD1 (5 bases). The origin of this receptor is a person aged 18 to 69 in good health. Sequenced material: blood. CDR3 amino acids: CASSLGGGEAFF. CDR3 sequence (DNA): TGTGCCAGCAGTTTAGGGGGAGGAGAAGCTTTCTTT.